This T cell receptor (beta chain) was sequenced in a study of cytomegalovirus exposure and HLA in healthy donors. Study overall: The Caucasian-associated ancestry cluster held 65% to 90% of a few hundred genotyped donors. Study-wide results and limits: TCR beta sequences reportedly predicted most subjects' HLA-A and HLA-B alleles accurately.

About this clone itself: The antigen is not known.

Primers included in the PCR were 60 Vbeta and 13 Jbeta primers. Libraries were prepared by immunoSEQ multiplex PCR; TCRdb keeps only in-frame clonotypes and omits some of them. The sample includes some 130,000 clones. V dropped 2 bases and J dropped 5; count of bases not matched to a gene: 6. The CDR3 runs to 15 residues. Germline V gene data show CDR1 as MNHEY and CDR2 as SVGAGI. This receptor was obtained from a woman aged 40-49 years in good health and CMV-seropositive. Sequencing input: PBMCs. This chain joins TRBV6-5 and TRBJ1-1; 9 nucleotides match TRBD1. CDR3 DNA: TGTGCCAGCAGTTACGGACAGGGGACGACAACTGAAGCTTTCTTT. This encodes CASSYGQGTTTEAFF.